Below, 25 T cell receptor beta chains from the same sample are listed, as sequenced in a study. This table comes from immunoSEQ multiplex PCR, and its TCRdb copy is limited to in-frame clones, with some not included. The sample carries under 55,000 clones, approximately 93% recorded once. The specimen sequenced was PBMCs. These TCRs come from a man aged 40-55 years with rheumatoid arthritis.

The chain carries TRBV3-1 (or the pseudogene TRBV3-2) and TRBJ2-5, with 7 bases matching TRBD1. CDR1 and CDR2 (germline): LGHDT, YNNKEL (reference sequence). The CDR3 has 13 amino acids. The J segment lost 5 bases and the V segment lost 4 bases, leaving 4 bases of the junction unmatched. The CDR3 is CASSPEGAETQYF. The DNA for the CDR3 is TGTGCCAGCAGCCCTGAGGGGGCCGAGACCCAGTACTTC.

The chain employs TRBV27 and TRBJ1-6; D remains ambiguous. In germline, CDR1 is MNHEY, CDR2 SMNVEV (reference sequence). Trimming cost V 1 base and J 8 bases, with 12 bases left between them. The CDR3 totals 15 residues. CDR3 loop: CASSLYRGPDSPLHF. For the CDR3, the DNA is TGTGCCAGCAGTTTATATCGAGGGCCGGATTCACCCCTCCACTTT.

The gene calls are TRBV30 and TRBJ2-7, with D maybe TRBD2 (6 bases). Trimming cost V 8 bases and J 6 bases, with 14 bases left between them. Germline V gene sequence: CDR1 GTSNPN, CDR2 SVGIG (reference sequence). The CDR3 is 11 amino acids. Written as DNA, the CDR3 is TGTGCCGTCCTGAGCGGGCGCGAGCAGTACTTC. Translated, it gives CAVLSGREQYF.

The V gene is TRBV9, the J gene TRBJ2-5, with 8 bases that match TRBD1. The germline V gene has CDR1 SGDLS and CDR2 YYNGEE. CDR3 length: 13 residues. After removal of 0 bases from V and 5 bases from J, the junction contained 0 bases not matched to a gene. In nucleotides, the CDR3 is TGTGCCAGCAGCGTAGGACAGGGGGAGACCCAGTACTTC. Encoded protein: CASSVGQGETQYF.

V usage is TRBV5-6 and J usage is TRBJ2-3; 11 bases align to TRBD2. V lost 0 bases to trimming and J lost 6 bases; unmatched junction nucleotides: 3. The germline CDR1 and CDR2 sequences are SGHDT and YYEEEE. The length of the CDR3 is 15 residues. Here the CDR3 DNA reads TGTGCCAGCAGCTTGGGTAGCGGGAGGGCCGATACGCAGTATTTT. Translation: CASSLGSGRADTQYF.

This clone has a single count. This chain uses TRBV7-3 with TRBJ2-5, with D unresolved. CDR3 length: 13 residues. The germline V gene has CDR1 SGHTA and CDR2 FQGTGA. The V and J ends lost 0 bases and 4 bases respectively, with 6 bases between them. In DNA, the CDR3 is TGTGCCAGCAGCTTAACCTTGGGAGAGACCCAGTACTTC. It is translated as CASSLTLGETQYF.

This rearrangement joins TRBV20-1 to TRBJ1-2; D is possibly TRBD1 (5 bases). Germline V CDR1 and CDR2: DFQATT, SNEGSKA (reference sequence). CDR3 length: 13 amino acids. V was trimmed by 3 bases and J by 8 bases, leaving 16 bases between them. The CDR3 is CSASSPSGGGYTF. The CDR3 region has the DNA TGCAGTGCTAGTTCCCCATCGGGGGGGGGCTACACCTTC.

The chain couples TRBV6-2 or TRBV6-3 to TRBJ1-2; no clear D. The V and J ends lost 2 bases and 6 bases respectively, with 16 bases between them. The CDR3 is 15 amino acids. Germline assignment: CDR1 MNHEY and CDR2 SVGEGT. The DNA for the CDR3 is TGTGCCAGCAGTTACCTCGCCCGGGGAACAAATGGCTACACCTTC. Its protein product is CASSYLARGTNGYTF.

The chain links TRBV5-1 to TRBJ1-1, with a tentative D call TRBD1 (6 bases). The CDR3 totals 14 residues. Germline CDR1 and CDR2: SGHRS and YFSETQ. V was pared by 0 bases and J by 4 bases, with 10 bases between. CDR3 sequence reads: CASSLDQGSTEAFF. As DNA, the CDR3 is TGCGCCAGCAGCTTGGATCAGGGGAGCACTGAAGCTTTCTTT.

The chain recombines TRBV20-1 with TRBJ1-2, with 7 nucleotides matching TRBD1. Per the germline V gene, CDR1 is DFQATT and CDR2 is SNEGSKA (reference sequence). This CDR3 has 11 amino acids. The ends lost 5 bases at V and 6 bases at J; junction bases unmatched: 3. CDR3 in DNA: TGCAGTGCTGACAGGGCCCATGGCTACACCTTC. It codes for CSADRAHGYTF.

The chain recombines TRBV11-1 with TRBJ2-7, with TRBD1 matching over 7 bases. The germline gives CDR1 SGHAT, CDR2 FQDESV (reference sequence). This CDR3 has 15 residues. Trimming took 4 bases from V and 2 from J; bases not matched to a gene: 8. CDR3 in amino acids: CASSSGQAGTYEQYF. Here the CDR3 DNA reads TGTGCCAGCAGCTCCGGACAGGCAGGGACCTACGAGCAGTACTTC.

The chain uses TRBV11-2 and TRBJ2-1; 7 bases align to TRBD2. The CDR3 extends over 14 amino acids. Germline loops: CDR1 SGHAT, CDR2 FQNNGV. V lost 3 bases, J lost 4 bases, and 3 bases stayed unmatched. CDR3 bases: TGTGCCAGCAGCTTGCCTAGCGGATACAATGAGCAGTTCTTC. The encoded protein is CASSLPSGYNEQFF. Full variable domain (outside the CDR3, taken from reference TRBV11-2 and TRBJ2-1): EAGVAQSPRYKIIEKRQSVAFWCNPISGHATLYWYQQILGQGPKLLIQFQNNGVVDDSQLPKDRFSAERLKGVDSTLKIQPAKLEDSAVYLCASSLPSGYNEQFFGPGTRLTVL.

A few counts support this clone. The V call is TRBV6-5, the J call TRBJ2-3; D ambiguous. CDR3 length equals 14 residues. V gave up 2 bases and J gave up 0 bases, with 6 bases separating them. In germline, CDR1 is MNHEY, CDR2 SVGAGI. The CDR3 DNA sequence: TGTGCCAGCAGTTACGGTCCAAGCACAGATACGCAGTATTTT. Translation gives CASSYGPSTDTQYF.

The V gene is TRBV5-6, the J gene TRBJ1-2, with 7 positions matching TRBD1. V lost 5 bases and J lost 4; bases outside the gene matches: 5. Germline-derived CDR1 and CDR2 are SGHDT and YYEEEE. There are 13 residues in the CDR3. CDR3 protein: CASRLQGFYGYTF. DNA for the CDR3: TGTGCCAGCAGGTTACAGGGGTTCTATGGCTACACCTTC.

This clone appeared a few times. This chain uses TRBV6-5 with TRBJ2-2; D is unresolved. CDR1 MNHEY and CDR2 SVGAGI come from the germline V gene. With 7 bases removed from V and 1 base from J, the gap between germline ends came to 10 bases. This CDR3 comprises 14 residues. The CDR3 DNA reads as TGTGCCAGCAAGGGTCGGCGGAACACCGGGGAGCTGTTTTTT. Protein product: CASKGRRNTGELFF.

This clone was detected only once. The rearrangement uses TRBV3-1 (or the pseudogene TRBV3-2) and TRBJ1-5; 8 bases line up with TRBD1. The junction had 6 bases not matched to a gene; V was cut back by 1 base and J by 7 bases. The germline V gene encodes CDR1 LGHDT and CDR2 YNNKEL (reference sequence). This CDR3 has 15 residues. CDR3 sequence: CASSQGTGSFQPQHF. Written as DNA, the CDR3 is TGTGCCAGCAGCCAAGGGACAGGGTCCTTCCAGCCCCAGCATTTT.

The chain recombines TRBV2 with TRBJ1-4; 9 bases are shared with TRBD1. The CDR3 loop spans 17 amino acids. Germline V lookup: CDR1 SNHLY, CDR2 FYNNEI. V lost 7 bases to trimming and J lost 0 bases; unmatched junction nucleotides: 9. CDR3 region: CASMWDRADTTNEKLFF. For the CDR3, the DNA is TGTGCCAGCATGTGGGACAGGGCCGATACAACTAATGAAAAACTGTTTTTT.

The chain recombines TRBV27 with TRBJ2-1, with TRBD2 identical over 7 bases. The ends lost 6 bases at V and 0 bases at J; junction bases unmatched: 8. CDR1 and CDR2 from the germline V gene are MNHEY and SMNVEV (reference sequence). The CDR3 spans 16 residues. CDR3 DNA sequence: TGTGCCAGCAGAAAAACTAGCGCGAACTCCTACAATGAGCAGTTCTTC. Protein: CASRKTSANSYNEQFF.

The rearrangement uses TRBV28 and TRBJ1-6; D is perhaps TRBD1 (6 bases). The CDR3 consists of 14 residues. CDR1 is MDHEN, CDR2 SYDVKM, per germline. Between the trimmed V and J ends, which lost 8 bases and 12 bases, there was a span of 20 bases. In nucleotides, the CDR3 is TGTGCCAGCTATCTACAGGGTGAAGCGGGACCCCTCCACTTT. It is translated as CASYLQGEAGPLHF.

This CDR3 is CASSYSGVSGYTF. For the CDR3, the DNA is TGTGCCAGCAGTTACTCGGGGGTGTCCGGCTACACCTTC. The chain carries TRBV6-5 and TRBJ1-2; D perhaps matches TRBD1 (5 bases). The CDR3 covers 13 residues. Deletions cut 0 bases from V and 8 bases from J, with 10 bases between. Germline V gene data show CDR1 as MNHEY and CDR2 as SVGAGI.

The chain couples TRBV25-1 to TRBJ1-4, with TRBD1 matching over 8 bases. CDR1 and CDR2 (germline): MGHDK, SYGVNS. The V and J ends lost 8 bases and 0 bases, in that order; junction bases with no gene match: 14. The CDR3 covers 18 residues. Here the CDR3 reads CASSLGQGLSATNEKLFF. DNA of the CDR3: TGTGCCAGCTCCCTCGGACAGGGCTTATCAGCAACTAATGAAAAACTGTTTTTT.

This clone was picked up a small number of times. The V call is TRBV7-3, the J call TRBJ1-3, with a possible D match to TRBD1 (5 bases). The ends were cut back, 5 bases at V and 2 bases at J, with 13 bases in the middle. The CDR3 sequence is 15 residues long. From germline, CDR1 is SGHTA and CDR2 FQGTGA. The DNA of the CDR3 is TGTGCCAGCAGCCTCGTGGGGGGAGCTGGAAACACCATATATTTT. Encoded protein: CASSLVGGAGNTIYF.

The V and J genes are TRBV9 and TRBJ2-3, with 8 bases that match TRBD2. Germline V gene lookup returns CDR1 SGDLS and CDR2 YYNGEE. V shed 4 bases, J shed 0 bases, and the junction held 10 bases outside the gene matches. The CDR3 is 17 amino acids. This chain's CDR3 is CASSPGGTTTSTDTQYF. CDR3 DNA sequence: TGTGCCAGCAGCCCGGGAGGGACCACTACTAGCACAGATACGCAGTATTTT. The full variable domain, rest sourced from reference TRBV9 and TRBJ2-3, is DSGVTQTPKHLITATGQRVTLRCSPRSGDLSVYWYQQSLDQGLQFLIQYYNGEERAKGNILERFSAQQFPDLHSELNLSSLELGDSALYFCASSPGGTTTSTDTQYFGPGTRLTVL.

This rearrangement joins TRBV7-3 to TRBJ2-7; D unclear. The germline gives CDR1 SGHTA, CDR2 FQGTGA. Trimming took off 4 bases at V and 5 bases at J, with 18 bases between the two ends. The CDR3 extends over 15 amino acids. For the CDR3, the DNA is TGTGCCAGCAGCTCATCCATAACGTCCTTCAACGAGCAGTACTTC. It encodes CASSSSITSFNEQYF.

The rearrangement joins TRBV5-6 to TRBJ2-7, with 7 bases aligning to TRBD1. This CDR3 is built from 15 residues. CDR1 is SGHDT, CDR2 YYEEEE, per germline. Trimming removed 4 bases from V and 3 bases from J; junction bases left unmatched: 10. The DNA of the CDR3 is TGTGCCAGCAGCCGCCTGGACAGGACCATCTACGAGCAGTACTTC. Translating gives CASSRLDRTIYEQYF.